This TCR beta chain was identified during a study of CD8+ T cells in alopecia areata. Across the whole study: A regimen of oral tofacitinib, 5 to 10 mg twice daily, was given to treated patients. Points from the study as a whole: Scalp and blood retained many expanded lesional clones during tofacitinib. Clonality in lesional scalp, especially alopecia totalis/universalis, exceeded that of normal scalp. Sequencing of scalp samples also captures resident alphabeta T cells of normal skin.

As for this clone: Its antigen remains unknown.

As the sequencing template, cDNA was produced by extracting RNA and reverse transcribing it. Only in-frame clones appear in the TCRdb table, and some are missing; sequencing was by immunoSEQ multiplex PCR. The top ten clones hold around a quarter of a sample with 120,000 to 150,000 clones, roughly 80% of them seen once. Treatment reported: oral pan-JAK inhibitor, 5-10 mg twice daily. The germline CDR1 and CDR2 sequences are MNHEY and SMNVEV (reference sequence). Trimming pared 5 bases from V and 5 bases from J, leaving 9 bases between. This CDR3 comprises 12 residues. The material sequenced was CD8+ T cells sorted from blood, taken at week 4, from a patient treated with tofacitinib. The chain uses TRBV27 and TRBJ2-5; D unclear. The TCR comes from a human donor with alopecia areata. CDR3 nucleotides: TGTGCCAGCAGTAACACGAGGGAGACCCAGTACTTC. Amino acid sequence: CASSNTRETQYF.